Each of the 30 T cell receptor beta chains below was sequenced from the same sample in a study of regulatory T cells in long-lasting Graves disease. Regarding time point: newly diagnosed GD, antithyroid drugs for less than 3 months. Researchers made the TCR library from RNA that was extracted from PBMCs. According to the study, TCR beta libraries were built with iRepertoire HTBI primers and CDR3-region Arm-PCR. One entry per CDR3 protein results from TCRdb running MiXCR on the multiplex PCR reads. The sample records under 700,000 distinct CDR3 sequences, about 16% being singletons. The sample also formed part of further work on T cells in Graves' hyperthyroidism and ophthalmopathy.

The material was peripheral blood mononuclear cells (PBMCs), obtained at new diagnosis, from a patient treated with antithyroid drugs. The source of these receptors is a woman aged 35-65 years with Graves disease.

The DNA for the CDR3 is TGTGCCAGCCATACACCGGGGGTGAGAGATGGCTACACCTTC. It encodes CASHTPGVRDGYTF. The chain joins TRBV6-1 to TRBJ1-2; the D gene is possibly TRBD1 (5 bases). The V gene's germline CDR1 is MNHNS and CDR2 SASEGT. The CDR3 is 14 residues long. Between the trimmed V and J ends, which lost 8 bases and 6 bases, there was a span of 19 bases.

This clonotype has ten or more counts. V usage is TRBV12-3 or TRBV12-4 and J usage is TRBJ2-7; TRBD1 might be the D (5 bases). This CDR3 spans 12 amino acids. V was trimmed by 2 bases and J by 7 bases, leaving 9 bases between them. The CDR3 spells CASSLQGREQYF. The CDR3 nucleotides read TGTGCCAGCAGTTTACAGGGAAGGGAGCAGTACTTC.

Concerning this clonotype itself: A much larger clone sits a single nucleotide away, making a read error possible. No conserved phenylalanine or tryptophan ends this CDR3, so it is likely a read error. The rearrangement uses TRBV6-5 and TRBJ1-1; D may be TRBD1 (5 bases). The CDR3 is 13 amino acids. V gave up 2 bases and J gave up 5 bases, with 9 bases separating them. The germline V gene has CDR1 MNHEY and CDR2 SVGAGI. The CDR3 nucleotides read TGTGCCAGCAGTTACCGCCGGGGGACTGAAGCTTTCTCT. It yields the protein CASSYRRGTEAFS.

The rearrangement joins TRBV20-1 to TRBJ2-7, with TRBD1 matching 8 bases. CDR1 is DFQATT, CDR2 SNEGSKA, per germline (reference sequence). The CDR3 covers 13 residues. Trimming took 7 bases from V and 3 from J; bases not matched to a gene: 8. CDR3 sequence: CSGRDRGFYEQYF. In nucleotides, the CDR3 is TGCAGTGGTCGAGACAGGGGCTTCTACGAGCAGTACTTC.

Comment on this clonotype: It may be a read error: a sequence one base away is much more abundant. This CDR3 is CASRWTGNHPNYGYTF. CDR3 DNA sequence: TGTGCCAGCAGATGGACAGGCAATCACCCTAACTATGGCTACACCTTC. This rearrangement joins TRBV12-3 or TRBV12-4 to TRBJ1-2, with TRBD1 identical over 7 bases. The CDR3 is 16 residues long. The J segment lost 0 bases and the V segment lost 6 bases, leaving 10 bases of the junction unmatched.

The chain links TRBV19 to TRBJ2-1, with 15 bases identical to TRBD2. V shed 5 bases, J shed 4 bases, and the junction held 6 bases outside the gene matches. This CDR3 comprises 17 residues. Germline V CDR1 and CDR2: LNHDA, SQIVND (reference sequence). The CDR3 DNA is TGTGCCAGTAGTCCTGGACTAGCGGGGGGGCCGTACAATGAGCAGTTCTTC. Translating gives CASSPGLAGGPYNEQFF.

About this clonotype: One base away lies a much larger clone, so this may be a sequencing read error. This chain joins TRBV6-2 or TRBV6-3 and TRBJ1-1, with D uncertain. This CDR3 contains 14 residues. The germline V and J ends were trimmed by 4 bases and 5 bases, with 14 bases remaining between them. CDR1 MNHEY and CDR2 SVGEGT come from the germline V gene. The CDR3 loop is CASSLTGDRTEAFF. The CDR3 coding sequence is TGTGCCAGCAGTTTAACTGGGGATAGGACTGAAGCTTTCTTT.

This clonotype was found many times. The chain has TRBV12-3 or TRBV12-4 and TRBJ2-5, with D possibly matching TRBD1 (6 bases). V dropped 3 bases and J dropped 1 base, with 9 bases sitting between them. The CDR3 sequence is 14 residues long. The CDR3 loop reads CASSFMGAQETQYF. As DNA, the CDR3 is TGTGCCAGCAGTTTCATGGGGGCCCAAGAGACCCAGTACTTC.

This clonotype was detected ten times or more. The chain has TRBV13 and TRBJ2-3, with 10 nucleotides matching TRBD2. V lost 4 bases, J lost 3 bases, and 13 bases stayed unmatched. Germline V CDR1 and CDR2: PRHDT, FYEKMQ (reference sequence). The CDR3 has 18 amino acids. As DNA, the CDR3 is TGTGCCAGCAGCTCCCTGCCCCCGGGGACTAGCGAGACAGATACGCAGTATTTT. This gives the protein CASSSLPPGTSETDTQYF.

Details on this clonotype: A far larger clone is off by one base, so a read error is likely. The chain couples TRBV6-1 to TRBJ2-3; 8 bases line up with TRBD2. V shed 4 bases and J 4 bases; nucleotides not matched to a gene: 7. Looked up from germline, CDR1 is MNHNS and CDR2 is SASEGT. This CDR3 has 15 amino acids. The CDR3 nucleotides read TGTGCCAGCAGTGGAACACGGGAGGGGGCAGATACGCAGTATTTT. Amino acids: CASSGTREGADTQYF.

The CDR3 nucleotides read TGCGCCAGCAGCCAAGTGGGACAGGCGCGATCACCCCTCCACTTT. The encoded protein is CASSQVGQARSPLHF. The chain joins TRBV4-1 to TRBJ1-6; 8 nucleotides line up with TRBD1. V gave up 1 base and J gave up 10 bases; unmatched junction bases: 6. The length of the CDR3 is 15 residues. Germline loops: CDR1 MGHRA, CDR2 YSYEKL.

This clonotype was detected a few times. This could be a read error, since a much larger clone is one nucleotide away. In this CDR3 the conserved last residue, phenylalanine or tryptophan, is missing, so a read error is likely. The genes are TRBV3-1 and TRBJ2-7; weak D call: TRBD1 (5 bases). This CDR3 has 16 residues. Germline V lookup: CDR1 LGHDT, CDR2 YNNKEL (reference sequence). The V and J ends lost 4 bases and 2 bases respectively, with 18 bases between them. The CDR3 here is CASSPRLSQGTYEQYL. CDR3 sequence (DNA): TGTGCCAGCAGCCCCCGATTGTCGCAGGGAACCTACGAGCAGTACCTC.

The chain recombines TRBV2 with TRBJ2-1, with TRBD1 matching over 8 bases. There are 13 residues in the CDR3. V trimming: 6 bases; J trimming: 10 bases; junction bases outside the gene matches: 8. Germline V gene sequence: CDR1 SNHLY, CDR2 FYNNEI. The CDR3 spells CASRAQGAGEQFF. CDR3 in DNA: TGTGCCAGCAGGGCTCAGGGGGCGGGGGAGCAGTTCTTC. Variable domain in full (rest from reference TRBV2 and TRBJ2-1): EPEVTQTPSHQVTQMGQEVILRCVPISNHLYFYWYRQILGQKVEFLVSFYNNEISEKSEIFDDQFSVERPDGSNFTLKIRSTKLEDSAMYFCASRAQGAGEQFFGPGTRLTVL.

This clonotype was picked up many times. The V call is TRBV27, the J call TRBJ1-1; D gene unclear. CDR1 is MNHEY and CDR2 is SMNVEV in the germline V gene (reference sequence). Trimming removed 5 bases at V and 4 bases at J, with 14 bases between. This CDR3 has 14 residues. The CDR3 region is CASSPLVGVTEAFF. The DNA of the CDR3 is TGTGCCAGCAGTCCTCTGGTGGGCGTCACTGAAGCTTTCTTT.

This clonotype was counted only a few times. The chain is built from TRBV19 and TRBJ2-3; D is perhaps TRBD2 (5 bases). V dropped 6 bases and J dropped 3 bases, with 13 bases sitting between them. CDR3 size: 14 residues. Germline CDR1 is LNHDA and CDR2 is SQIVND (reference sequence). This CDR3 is CASRLMGSTDTQYF. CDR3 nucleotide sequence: TGTGCCAGTAGATTGATGGGGAGTACAGATACGCAGTATTTT.

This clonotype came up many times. The CDR3 DNA sequence: TGTGCCAGCAGTTCCCGCGGGCTAGCGGGAGACCAAGAGACCCAGTACTTC. Protein product: CASSSRGLAGDQETQYF. The chain couples TRBV6-5 to TRBJ2-5; 10 nucleotides agree with TRBD2. Germline CDR1 reads MNHEY; CDR2 reads SVGAGI. CDR3 length: 17 residues. V shed 4 bases, J shed 0 bases, and the junction held 8 bases outside the gene matches.

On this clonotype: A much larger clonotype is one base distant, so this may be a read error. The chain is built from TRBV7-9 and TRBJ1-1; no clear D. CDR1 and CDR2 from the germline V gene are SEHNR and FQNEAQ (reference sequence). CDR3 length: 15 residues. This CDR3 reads CASSSPLNMNTEALF. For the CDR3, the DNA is TGTGCCAGCAGCTCCCCCTTAAATATGAACACTGAAGCTCTCTTT. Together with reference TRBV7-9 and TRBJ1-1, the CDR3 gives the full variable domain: DTGVSQNPRHKITKRGQNVTFRCDPISEHNRLYWYRQTLGQGPEFLTYFQNEAQLEKSRLLSDRFSAERPKGSFSTLEIQRTEQGDSAMYLCASSSPLNMNTEALFGQGTRLTVV.

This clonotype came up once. CDR3 sequence (DNA): TGTGCCAGCGCCCTCTTGGGGATCCAAGAGACCCAGTACTTC. Its translation is CASALLGIQETQYF. The chain recombines TRBV7-9 with TRBJ2-1; D gene uncertain. Gene TRBJ2-5 matches the end of the DNA better, so the J call may be wrong. CDR1 and CDR2 from the germline V gene are SEHNR and FQNEAQ (reference sequence). The CDR3 length is 14 residues.

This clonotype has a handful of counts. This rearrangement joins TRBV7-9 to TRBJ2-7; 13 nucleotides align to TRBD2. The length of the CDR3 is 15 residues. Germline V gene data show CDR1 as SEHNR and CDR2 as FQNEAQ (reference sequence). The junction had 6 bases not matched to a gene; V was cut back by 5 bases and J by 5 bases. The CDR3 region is CASSLSGTSGDEQYF. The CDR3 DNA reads TGTGCCAGCAGCCTAAGTGGGACTAGCGGGGACGAGCAGTACTTC. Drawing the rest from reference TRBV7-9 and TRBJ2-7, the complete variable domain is DTGVSQNPRHKITKRGQNVTFRCDPISEHNRLYWYRQTLGQGPEFLTYFQNEAQLEKSRLLSDRFSAERPKGSFSTLEIQRTEQGDSAMYLCASSLSGTSGDEQYFGPGTRLTVT.

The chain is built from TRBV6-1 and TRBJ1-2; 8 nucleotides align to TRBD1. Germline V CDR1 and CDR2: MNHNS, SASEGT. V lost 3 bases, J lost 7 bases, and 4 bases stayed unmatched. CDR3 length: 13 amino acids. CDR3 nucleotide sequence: TGTGCCAGCAGTGACAGGGGGCTGGCTGGCTACACCTTC. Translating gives CASSDRGLAGYTF.

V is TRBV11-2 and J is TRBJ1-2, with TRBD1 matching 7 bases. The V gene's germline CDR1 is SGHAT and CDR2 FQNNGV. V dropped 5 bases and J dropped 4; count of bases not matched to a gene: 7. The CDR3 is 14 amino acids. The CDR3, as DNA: TGTGCCAGCAGCCCCCTTCAGGGGGGCTATGGCTACACCTTC. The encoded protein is CASSPLQGGYGYTF.

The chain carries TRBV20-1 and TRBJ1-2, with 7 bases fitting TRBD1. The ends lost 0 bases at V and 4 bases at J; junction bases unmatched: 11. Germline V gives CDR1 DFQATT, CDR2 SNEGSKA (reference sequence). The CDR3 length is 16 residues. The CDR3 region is CSARDPTGTVGYGYTF. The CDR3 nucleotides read TGCAGTGCTAGAGACCCGACAGGGACGGTTGGCTATGGCTACACCTTC.

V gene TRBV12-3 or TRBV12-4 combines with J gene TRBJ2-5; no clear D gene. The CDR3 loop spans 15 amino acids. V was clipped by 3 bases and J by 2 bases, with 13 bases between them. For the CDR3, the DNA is TGTGCCAGCAGTTTTTGGCAAGTCGTACAAGAGACCCAGTACTTC. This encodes CASSFWQVVQETQYF.

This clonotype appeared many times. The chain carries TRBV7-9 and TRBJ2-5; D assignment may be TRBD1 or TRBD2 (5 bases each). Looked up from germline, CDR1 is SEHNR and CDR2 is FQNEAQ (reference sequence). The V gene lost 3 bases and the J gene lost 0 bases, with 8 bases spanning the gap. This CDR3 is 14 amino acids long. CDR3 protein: CASSLGRDQETQYF. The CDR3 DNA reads TGTGCCAGCAGCTTGGGGCGGGACCAAGAGACCCAGTACTTC.

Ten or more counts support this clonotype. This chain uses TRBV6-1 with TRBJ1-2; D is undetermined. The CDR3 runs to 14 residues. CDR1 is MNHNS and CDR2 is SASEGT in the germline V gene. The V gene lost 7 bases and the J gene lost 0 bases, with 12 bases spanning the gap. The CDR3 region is CASTIGPPNYGYTF. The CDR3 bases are TGTGCCAGCACAATCGGACCGCCTAACTATGGCTACACCTTC.

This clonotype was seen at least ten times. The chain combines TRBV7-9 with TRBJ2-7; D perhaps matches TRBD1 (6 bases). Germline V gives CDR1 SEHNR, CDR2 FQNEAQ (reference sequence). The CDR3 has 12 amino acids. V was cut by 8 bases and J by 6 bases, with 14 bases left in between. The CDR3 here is CASGRQGSEQYF. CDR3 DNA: TGTGCCAGCGGTAGGCAGGGGAGCGAGCAGTACTTC.

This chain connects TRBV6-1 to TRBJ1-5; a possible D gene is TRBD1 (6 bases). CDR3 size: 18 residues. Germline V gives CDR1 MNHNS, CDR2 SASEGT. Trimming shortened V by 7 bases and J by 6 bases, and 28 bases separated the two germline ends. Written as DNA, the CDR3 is TGTGCCAGCACCATTTACGGCGCCGGGGGCTCAGCAGGTCAGCCCCAGCATTTT. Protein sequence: CASTIYGAGGSAGQPQHF.

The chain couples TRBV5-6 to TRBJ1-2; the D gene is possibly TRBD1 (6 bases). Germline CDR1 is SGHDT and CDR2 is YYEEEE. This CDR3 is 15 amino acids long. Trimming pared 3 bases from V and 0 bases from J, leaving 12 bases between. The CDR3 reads CASSWGAVTNYGYTF. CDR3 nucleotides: TGTGCCAGCAGCTGGGGGGCTGTAACTAACTATGGCTACACCTTC.

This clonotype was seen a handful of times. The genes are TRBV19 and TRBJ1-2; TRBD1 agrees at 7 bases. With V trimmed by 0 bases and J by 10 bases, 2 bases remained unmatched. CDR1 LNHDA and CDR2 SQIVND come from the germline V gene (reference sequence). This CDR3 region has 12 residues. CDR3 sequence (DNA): TGTGCCAGTAGTATAGAAGGACAGGACTACACCTTC. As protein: CASSIEGQDYTF. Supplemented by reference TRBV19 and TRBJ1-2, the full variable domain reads DGGITQSPKYLFRKEGQNVTLSCEQNLNHDAMYWYRQDPGQGLRLIYYSQIVNDFQKGDIAEGYSVSREKKESFPLTVTSAQKNPTAFYLCASSIEGQDYTFGSGTRLTVV.

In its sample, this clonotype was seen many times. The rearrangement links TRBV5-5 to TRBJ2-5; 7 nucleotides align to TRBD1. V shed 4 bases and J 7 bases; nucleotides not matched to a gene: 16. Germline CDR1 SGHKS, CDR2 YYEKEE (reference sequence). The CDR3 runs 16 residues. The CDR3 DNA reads TGTGCCAGCAGCCTCACACAGGGGACCTACCTGGGGACCCAGTACTTC. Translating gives CASSLTQGTYLGTQYF.